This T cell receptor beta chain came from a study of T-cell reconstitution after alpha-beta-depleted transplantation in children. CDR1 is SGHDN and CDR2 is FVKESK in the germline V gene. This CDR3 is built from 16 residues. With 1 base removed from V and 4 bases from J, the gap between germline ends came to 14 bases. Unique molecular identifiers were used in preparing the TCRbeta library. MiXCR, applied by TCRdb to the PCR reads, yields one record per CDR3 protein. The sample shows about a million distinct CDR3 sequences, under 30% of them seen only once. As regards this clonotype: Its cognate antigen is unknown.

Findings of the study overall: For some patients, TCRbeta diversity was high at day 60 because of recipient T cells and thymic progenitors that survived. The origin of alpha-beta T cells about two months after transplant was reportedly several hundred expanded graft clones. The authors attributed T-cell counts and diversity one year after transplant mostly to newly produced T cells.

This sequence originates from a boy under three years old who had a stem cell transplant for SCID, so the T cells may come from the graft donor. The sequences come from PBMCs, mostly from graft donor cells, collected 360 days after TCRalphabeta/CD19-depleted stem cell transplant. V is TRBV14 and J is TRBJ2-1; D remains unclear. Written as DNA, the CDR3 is TGTGCCAGCAGCCAAGCCAAGATGGTCCTTTACAATGAGCAGTTCTTC. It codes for CASSQAKMVLYNEQFF.